Listed below are T cell receptor beta chains from one sample, sequenced in a study of T cells in Graves' hyperthyroidism and ophthalmopathy. TCRdb re-called the multiplex PCR reads through MiXCR, storing one row per CDR3 protein. The data contain under 400,000 distinct CDR3 sequences, 18% of them singletons. The sequencing sample was made of blood. Every receptor here comes from a woman between 50 and 59 years old with Graves' hyperthyroidism. The CDR3 runs from the conserved cysteine through the conserved F or W. The order of the fields is V gene, D gene, J gene, clone size, CDR3 protein, CDR3 DNA. A D gene is named only where the DNA matches it firmly. The size entry is marked missing in some rows and otherwise reads once, few, many or a size class.

V gene: TRBV6-1; D gene: -; J gene: TRBJ1-4; clone size: many; CDR3 protein: CASRSSGGEKLFF; CDR3 DNA: TGTGCCAGCAGGTCGAGCGGGGGCGAAAAACTGTTTTTT
V gene: TRBV2; D gene: TRBD1; J gene: TRBJ1-5; clone size: -; CDR3 protein: CASSEETGNQPQHF; CDR3 DNA: TGTGCCAGCAGTGAAGAGACAGGGAATCAGCCCCAGCATTTT
V gene: TRBV25-1; D gene: -; J gene: TRBJ1-1; clone size: few; CDR3 protein: CASSESWNTEAFF; CDR3 DNA: TGTGCCAGCAGTGAATCGTGGAACACTGAAGCTTTCTTT
V gene: TRBV28; D gene: -; J gene: TRBJ1-4; clone size: few; CDR3 protein: CASSLYGGPNEKLFF; CDR3 DNA: TGTGCCAGCAGTTTATACGGGGGCCCTAATGAAAAACTGTTTTTT
V gene: TRBV3-1; D gene: -; J gene: TRBJ2-3; clone size: few; CDR3 protein: CASSQLGGPGTDTQYF; CDR3 DNA: TGTGCCAGCAGCCAATTAGGGGGGCCCGGCACAGATACGCAGTATTTT
V gene: TRBV5-1; D gene: TRBD1; J gene: TRBJ1-2; clone size: few; CDR3 protein: CASSFGQGGYTF; CDR3 DNA: TGCGCCAGCAGCTTTGGACAGGGAGGCTACACCTTC
V gene: TRBV28; D gene: TRBD2; J gene: TRBJ2-1; clone size: few; CDR3 protein: CASSSLLAGEQFF; CDR3 DNA: TGTGCCAGCAGTTCCCTTTTAGCGGGGGAGCAGTTCTTC
V gene: TRBV5-5; D gene: -; J gene: TRBJ1-5; clone size: -; CDR3 protein: CASSLAFSSNQPQHF; CDR3 DNA: TGTGCCAGCAGCTTAGCCTTTTCCAGCAATCAGCCCCAGCATTTT
V gene: TRBV19; D gene: -; J gene: TRBJ2-4; clone size: -; CDR3 protein: CASSTRRPLAKNIQYF; CDR3 DNA: TGTGCCAGTAGTACCAGACGGCCTCTAGCCAAAAACATTCAGTACTTC
V gene: TRBV7-2; D gene: -; J gene: TRBJ1-2; clone size: many; CDR3 protein: CASSPREFGYGYTF; CDR3 DNA: TGTGCCAGCAGTCCCAGGGAGTTTGGCTATGGCTACACCTTC
V gene: TRBV5-1; D gene: -; J gene: TRBJ1-4; clone size: few; CDR3 protein: CASSLAGAKGEKLFF; CDR3 DNA: TGCGCCAGCAGCTTGGCAGGGGCTAAGGGAGAAAAACTGTTTTTT
V gene: TRBV7-3; D gene: TRBD2; J gene: TRBJ2-3; clone size: -; CDR3 protein: CASSQLAGETTQYF; CDR3 DNA: TGTGCCAGCAGCCAATTAGCGGGAGAGACTACGCAGTATTTT
V gene: TRBV7-8; D gene: TRBD2; J gene: TRBJ2-3; clone size: few; CDR3 protein: CASRYRLAGTSTDTQYF; CDR3 DNA: TGTGCCAGCAGATACAGACTAGCGGGGACTAGCACAGATACGCAGTATTTT
V gene: TRBV7-8; D gene: TRBD1; J gene: TRBJ2-1; clone size: many; CDR3 protein: CASSLSSGGLGYNEQFF; CDR3 DNA: TGTGCCAGCAGCTTAAGTTCAGGGGGTCTTGGCTACAATGAGCAGTTCTTC
V gene: TRBV6-2/TRBV6-3; D gene: TRBD2; J gene: TRBJ2-3; clone size: many; CDR3 protein: CASSYHGTSGASTDTQYF; CDR3 DNA: TGTGCCAGCAGTTACCACGGGACTAGCGGAGCCAGCACAGATACGCAGTATTTT
V gene: TRBV10-3; D gene: -; J gene: TRBJ2-7; clone size: many; CDR3 protein: CAIQATEQGNEQYF; CDR3 DNA: TGTGCCATCCAGGCCACGGAGCAAGGGAACGAGCAGTACTTC
V gene: TRBV6-1; D gene: TRBD2; J gene: TRBJ2-3; clone size: -; CDR3 protein: CASTDLAGADTQYF; CDR3 DNA: TGTGCCAGCACCGATCTAGCGGGGGCCGATACGCAGTATTTT
V gene: TRBV2; D gene: -; J gene: TRBJ2-2; clone size: few; CDR3 protein: CASTDSRDGFTGELFF; CDR3 DNA: TGTGCCAGCACCGACAGTCGGGATGGGTTCACCGGGGAGCTGTTTTTT
V gene: TRBV27; D gene: -; J gene: TRBJ2-5; clone size: -; CDR3 protein: CASSLTPDRQGTQYF; CDR3 DNA: TGTGCCAGCAGTCTCACCCCGGACAGACAAGGGACCCAGTACTTC
V gene: TRBV12-3/TRBV12-4; D gene: TRBD2; J gene: TRBJ2-1; clone size: -; CDR3 protein: CASNPGVGLAGGQYEQFF; CDR3 DNA: TGTGCCAGCAACCCAGGGGTAGGACTAGCGGGGGGGCAGTATGAGCAGTTCTTC
V gene: TRBV30; D gene: -; J gene: TRBJ1-3; clone size: many; CDR3 protein: CAWSGGNSGNTIYF; CDR3 DNA: TGTGCCTGGAGTGGGGGGAACTCTGGAAACACCATATATTTT
V gene: TRBV29-1; D gene: -; J gene: TRBJ1-1; clone size: few; CDR3 protein: CSAGGLDTEAFF; CDR3 DNA: TGCAGCGCCGGGGGGCTCGACACTGAAGCTTTCTTT
V gene: TRBV5-4; D gene: -; J gene: TRBJ1-2; clone size: -; CDR3 protein: CASSLGDGSYGYTF; CDR3 DNA: TGTGCCAGCAGCTTGGGGGACGGTTCCTATGGCTACACCTTC
V gene: TRBV11-2; D gene: -; J gene: TRBJ2-5; clone size: -; CDR3 protein: CASSLQGHLQETQYF; CDR3 DNA: TGTGCCAGCAGCCTTCAGGGACACCTCCAAGAGACCCAGTACTTC
V gene: TRBV30; D gene: -; J gene: TRBJ1-1; clone size: many; CDR3 protein: CAWSLIPDTEAFF; CDR3 DNA: TGTGCCTGGAGTCTTATCCCGGACACTGAAGCTTTCTTT
V gene: TRBV11-2; D gene: -; J gene: TRBJ2-5; clone size: many; CDR3 protein: CASSLRSHSGETQYF; CDR3 DNA: TGTGCCAGCAGCTTAAGATCGCATTCAGGAGAGACCCAGTACTTC
V gene: TRBV20-1; D gene: -; J gene: TRBJ1-4; clone size: -; CDR3 protein: CSADINEKLFF; CDR3 DNA: TGCAGTGCGGATATTAATGAAAAACTGTTTTTT
V gene: TRBV5-1; D gene: -; J gene: TRBJ1-2; clone size: -; CDR3 protein: CASSSVVRTLNCGYTF; CDR3 DNA: TGCGCCAGCAGCTCAGTTGTCAGGACCTTGAACTGTGGCTACACCTTC
V gene: TRBV20-1; D gene: -; J gene: TRBJ2-1; clone size: many; CDR3 protein: CSARDGSPYNEQFF; CDR3 DNA: TGCAGTGCTAGGGACGGGAGTCCGTACAATGAGCAGTTCTTC
V gene: TRBV11-2; D gene: -; J gene: TRBJ2-2; clone size: few; CDR3 protein: CASRITAGLYPTGELFF; CDR3 DNA: TGTGCCAGCAGAATAACCGCGGGATTATATCCCACCGGGGAGCTGTTTTTT
V gene: TRBV2; D gene: TRBD2; J gene: TRBJ2-5; clone size: many; CDR3 protein: CASSWTSGSSETQYF; CDR3 DNA: TGTGCCAGCAGTTGGACTAGCGGGAGTTCAGAGACCCAGTACTTC
V gene: TRBV7-6; D gene: TRBD2; J gene: TRBJ2-2; clone size: -; CDR3 protein: CASSQKSSGGADTGELFF; CDR3 DNA: TGTGCCAGCAGCCAAAAGTCTAGCGGGGGGGCCGACACCGGGGAGCTGTTTTTT
V gene: TRBV7-2; D gene: -; J gene: TRBJ1-1; clone size: few; CDR3 protein: CASSLVYIDTEAFF; CDR3 DNA: TGTGCCAGCAGCTTAGTTTACATAGACACTGAAGCTTTCTTT
V gene: TRBV7-8; D gene: -; J gene: TRBJ1-2; clone size: -; CDR3 protein: CASSYRAPRGGYTF; CDR3 DNA: TGTGCCAGCAGCTACCGGGCTCCGAGGGGTGGCTACACCTTC
V gene: TRBV6-1; D gene: TRBD2; J gene: TRBJ2-3; clone size: few; CDR3 protein: CASSLAAGVEDTQYF; CDR3 DNA: TGTGCCAGCAGTTTGGCAGCGGGGGTGGAAGATACGCAGTATTTT